The source of this T cell receptor beta chain is a study of read filtering for tumor transcriptome and immune sequencing. Study-wide context: Revised staging placed fewer than ten patients in R-ISS I, 15 to 20 in II, 6 or 7 in III. Study-wide points: Even smaller IR-seq throughput identified most shared clonotypes.

This clonotype was seen ten or more times. The antigen remains unidentified. Molecular barcoded adaptors covering alpha/delta and beta/gamma chains were used on approximately 440 ng RNA. TCRdb reanalysed the reads using MiXCR and keeps one entry per CDR3 protein. The sample shows about 130,000 distinct CDR3 sequences, 10% to 15% of them seen only once. The TCR originated in a donor aged 40 or older with multiple myeloma. Sequencing input: a population of CD138-negative cells sorted from bone marrow.

This chain's CDR3 is CSARGTGHSYEQYF. In DNA, the CDR3 is TGCAGTGCTAGAGGGACAGGCCACTCCTACGAGCAGTACTTC. The chain couples TRBV20-1 to TRBJ2-7; 7 bases map to TRBD1. CDR3 length: 14 amino acids. Per germline, CDR1 DFQATT and CDR2 SNEGSKA (reference sequence). V was pared by 1 base and J by 0 bases, with 3 bases of the junction left unmatched.